This TCR beta chain emerged from a study of blood T cell repertoires in COVID-19. Data came from immunoSEQ multiplex PCR; TCRdb stores just in-frame clones and leaves some out. The sample contains about 380,000 clones, roughly 77% of which appear only once. This clonotype was obtained from a human donor with acute or convalescent COVID-19. The donor label of this sample is uncertain. The sequenced sample was peripheral blood.

The CDR3 DNA reads TGCGCCAGCAGCTTGGCCCCGAAGGGACTCTCTGGAAACACCATATATTTT. This translates into CASSLAPKGLSGNTIYF. The J gene is TRBJ1-3, the V gene TRBV5-1; tentatively, D is TRBD1 (5 bases). CDR3 size: 17 residues. The V gene lost 0 bases and the J gene lost 0 bases, with 13 bases spanning the gap. CDR1 and CDR2 (germline): SGHRS, YFSETQ.